This entry lists 10 T cell receptor beta chains sequenced from one sample in a study of spatial heterogeneity in lung cancer. Via MiXCR, TCRdb re-called the 5' RACE reads, giving one row per CDR3 protein. This sample has tens of thousands of distinct CDR3 sequences, with around 5.2% found just once. The time point denotes: sample taken at primary tumor resection. The input for sequencing was PBMCs, taken at surgery. These receptors were obtained from a female donor with early-stage non-small cell lung cancer.

This clonotype came up a few times. The V and J genes are TRBV2 and TRBJ2-1; D call uncertain. Trimming stripped 8 bases from V and 8 bases from J, with 10 bases between. The CDR3 consists of 11 residues. CDR1 is SNHLY and CDR2 is FYNNEI in the germline V gene. The CDR3 DNA follows: TGTGCCAGCTTGCGTAGAGATGAGCAGTTCTTC. This codes for CASLRRDEQFF.

This clonotype came up many times. This sequence joins TRBV30 and TRBJ1-2, with D tentatively TRBD1 (6 bases). In germline, CDR1 is GTSNPN, CDR2 SVGIG (reference sequence). V lost 3 bases, J lost 4 bases, and 21 bases lay in between. The CDR3 has 16 residues. CDR3 DNA: TGTGCCTGGAGCCCGGGGGGCAGGGCTAGAGGCTATGGCTACACCTTC. Translating gives CAWSPGGRARGYGYTF.

This clonotype has at least ten counts. CDR3 bases: TGTGCCAGCAGCCAGGGACAGGGACCTTACACCGGGGAGCTGTTTTTT. This codes for CASSQGQGPYTGELFF. V and J are TRBV3-1 and TRBJ2-2; 9 bases fit TRBD1. The CDR3 is 16 amino acids. The germline V gene encodes CDR1 LGHDT and CDR2 YNNKEL (reference sequence). J was trimmed by 3 bases and V by 3 bases; bases with no gene match: 5.

This clonotype came up once. The chain recombines TRBV5-1 with TRBJ1-6; no clear D. CDR3 length equals 13 residues. The V gene's germline CDR1 is SGHRS and CDR2 YFSETQ. V shed 7 bases and J shed 8 bases, with 13 bases lying between them. The CDR3 nucleotides read TGCGCCAGCGGGAAGGAAGAGTATTCACCCCTCCACTTT. Its protein product is CASGKEEYSPLHF. Combining the CDR3 with reference TRBV5-1 and TRBJ1-6 gives the whole variable domain KAGVTQTPRYLIKTRGQQVTLSCSPISGHRSVSWYQQTPGQGLQFLFEYFSETQRNKGNFPGRFSGRQFSNSRSEMNVSTLELGDSALYLCASGKEEYSPLHFGNGTRLTVT.

This clonotype occurred a few times. This chain uses TRBV30 with TRBJ2-6, with 7 bases aligning to TRBD1. Germline CDR1 reads GTSNPN; CDR2 reads SVGIG (reference sequence). Trimming took 1 base from V and 4 from J; bases not matched to a gene: 1. The CDR3 length is 14 residues. CDR3 nucleotides: TGTGCCTGGAGTGCACAGGGGGGGGCCAACGTCCTGACTTTC. As protein: CAWSAQGGANVLTF.

This clonotype has a count of ten or more. V and J are TRBV3-1 and TRBJ1-6; possible D gene TRBD1, 5 bases. The CDR3 sequence is 14 residues long. Trimming took 2 bases from V and 8 from J, leaving 10 bases between them. CDR1 LGHDT and CDR2 YNNKEL come from the germline V gene (reference sequence). CDR3 nucleotide sequence: TGTGCCAGCAGCCAACTACAGGAGCATTCACCCCTCCACTTT. Translating it yields CASSQLQEHSPLHF. Variable domain in full (rest from reference TRBV3-1 and TRBJ1-6): DTAVSQTPKYLVTQMGNDKSIKCEQNLGHDTMYWYKQDSKKFLKIMFSYNNKELIINETVPNRFSPKSPDKAHLNLHINSLELGDSAVYFCASSQLQEHSPLHFGNGTRLTVT.

A few counts support this clonotype. The V gene is TRBV2, the J gene TRBJ2-5, with unresolved D. Trimming removed 2 bases from V and 5 bases from J, with 9 bases in between. Germline-derived CDR1 and CDR2 are SNHLY and FYNNEI. The CDR3 loop spans 13 amino acids. In DNA form, the CDR3 reads TGTGCCAGCAGTGAACTCGCGCGTGAGACCCAGTACTTC. Translating it yields CASSELARETQYF.

This clonotype was detected only a few times. This chain uses TRBV14 with TRBJ1-6, with TRBD1 matching over 8 bases. With 4 bases clipped from V and 6 bases from J, the junction kept 5 bases outside the gene matches. Germline lookup yields CDR1 SGHDN and CDR2 FVKESK. The CDR3 runs to 15 residues. In nucleotides, the CDR3 is TGTGCCAGCAGCCTTCGGACAGGGACTAATTCACCCCTCCACTTT. It encodes CASSLRTGTNSPLHF.

This clonotype was observed at least ten times. The J gene is TRBJ1-1, the V gene TRBV3-1, with 9 bases lining up with TRBD1. The length of the CDR3 is 16 residues. With 2 bases clipped from V and 7 bases from J, the junction kept 11 bases outside the gene matches. Per the germline V gene, CDR1 is LGHDT and CDR2 is YNNKEL (reference sequence). The CDR3 DNA follows: TGTGCCAGCAGCCAAACCACAGGGGGCGAGCAAGATGAAGCTTTCTTT. It yields the protein CASSQTTGGEQDEAFF.

The CDR3 sequence is CATQSRDINTEAFF. CDR3 coding DNA: TGTGCCACTCAATCCCGGGACATTAACACTGAAGCTTTCTTT. The rearrangement joins TRBV19 to TRBJ1-1; D is perhaps TRBD1 (6 bases). Germline loops: CDR1 LNHDA, CDR2 SQIVND (reference sequence). Trimming shortened V by 10 bases and J by 2 bases, and 17 bases separated the two germline ends. This CDR3 contains 14 residues.